The 17 T cell receptor beta chains presented below share a single source sample, sequenced in a study of cytomegalovirus exposure and HLA in healthy donors. Primers included in the PCR were 60 Vbeta and 13 Jbeta primers. Only in-frame clones appear in the TCRdb table, and some are missing; sequencing was by immunoSEQ multiplex PCR. The table lists around 60,000 clones, more than 60% of them singletons. Sequencing was carried out using PBMCs. Source of these receptors: a woman aged 40 to 55 in good health and CMV-seropositive.

The rearrangement uses TRBV28 and TRBJ1-1; D not resolved. CDR3 length: 15 amino acids. Trimming cost V 3 bases and J 0 bases, with 11 bases left between them. Germline V gene sequence: CDR1 MDHEN, CDR2 SYDVKM. CDR3 residues: CASSLGGWMNTEAFF. In DNA form, the CDR3 reads TGTGCCAGCAGTTTGGGAGGGTGGATGAACACTGAAGCTTTCTTT.

The rearrangement links TRBV30 to TRBJ1-1; 7 bases match TRBD1. J gave up 2 bases and V 2 bases, and 5 bases lay outside the gene matches. This CDR3 contains 14 residues. Germline V gene sequence: CDR1 GTSNPN, CDR2 SVGIG (reference sequence). Here the CDR3 DNA reads TGTGCCTGGAGTCCGGGGACAGCCAACACTGAAGCTTTCTTT. Encoded protein: CAWSPGTANTEAFF.

The chain uses TRBV5-4 and TRBJ2-7; TRBD1 matches at 7 bases. Germline loops: CDR1 SGHNT, CDR2 YYREEE (reference sequence). Trimming at V came to 0 bases and at J to 5 bases, leaving 5 bases not matched to a gene. The CDR3 totals 14 residues. The DNA of the CDR3 is TGTGCCAGCAGCTTGGACGGACAGGTCCACGAGCAGTACTTC. It codes for CASSLDGQVHEQYF.

This clone has more than one count but fewer than ten. The rearrangement links TRBV30 to TRBJ1-2; 7 nucleotides align to TRBD1. CDR1 is GTSNPN, CDR2 SVGIG, per germline (reference sequence). This CDR3 is built from 14 residues. V was pared by 1 base and J by 2 bases, with 4 bases of the junction left unmatched. CDR3 amino acids: CAWSANRGNYGYTF. CDR3 bases: TGTGCCTGGAGTGCTAACAGGGGAAACTATGGCTACACCTTC.

CDR3 sequence: CASSLNTAGTASTEAFF. The CDR3 nucleotides are TGTGCCAGCAGCTTAAATACGGCCGGGACAGCCTCAACTGAAGCTTTCTTT. J is TRBJ1-1 and V is TRBV7-8, with 7 bases aligning to TRBD1. CDR1 is SGHVS, CDR2 FQNEAQ, per germline. This CDR3 has 17 residues. V lost 2 bases to trimming and J lost 5 bases; unmatched junction nucleotides: 14.

The chain joins TRBV18 to TRBJ1-2; 8 nucleotides match TRBD1. With V trimmed by 6 bases and J by 6 bases, 6 bases remained unmatched. The germline V gene encodes CDR1 KGHSH and CDR2 LQKENI. The CDR3 spans 13 residues. CDR3 region: CASSPRGQDGYTF. CDR3 bases: TGTGCCAGCTCCCCCAGGGGGCAGGATGGCTACACCTTC. Looking up the rest from reference TRBV18 and TRBJ1-2 gives the full variable domain: NAGVMQNPRHLVRRRGQEARLRCSPMKGHSHVYWYRQLPEEGLKFMVYLQKENIIDESGMPKERFSAEFPKEGPSILRIQQVVRGDSAAYFCASSPRGQDGYTFGSGTRLTVV.

There are a few counts of this clone. V is TRBV5-1 and J is TRBJ2-1, with a tentative D call TRBD2 (6 bases). Trimming took 7 bases from V and 2 from J, leaving 13 bases between them. The CDR3 is 14 amino acids. Germline V CDR1 and CDR2: SGHRS, YFSETQ. The CDR3 loop is CASRDSPAYNEQFF. The CDR3 DNA reads TGCGCCAGCCGGGACTCCCCCGCCTACAATGAGCAGTTCTTC. The full variable domain, in which reference TRBV5-1 and TRBJ2-1 provide the parts outside the CDR3, is KAGVTQTPRYLIKTRGQQVTLSCSPISGHRSVSWYQQTPGQGLQFLFEYFSETQRNKGNFPGRFSGRQFSNSRSEMNVSTLELGDSALYLCASRDSPAYNEQFFGPGTRLTVL.

This clone has only one observation. The V gene is TRBV29-1, the J gene TRBJ2-3; 8 positions match TRBD2. The CDR3 contains 14 residues. CDR1 is SQVTM, CDR2 ANQGSEA, per germline. Germline trimming cut 3 bases from V and 5 bases from J; bases unmatched to any gene: 7. In nucleotides, the CDR3 is TGCAGCGTTGAGGTAGCGGGGCTTCAAGATACGCAGTATTTT. This encodes CSVEVAGLQDTQYF.

CDR3 in amino acids: CASSLGGGGQPQHF. The CDR3 nucleotides are TGTGCCAGCAGCCTCGGCGGGGGCGGTCAGCCCCAGCATTTT. This chain links TRBV6-5 with TRBJ1-5; weak D call: TRBD1 (6 bases). CDR1 is MNHEY and CDR2 is SVGAGI in the germline V gene. This CDR3 has 14 amino acids. The V end lost 6 bases, the J end lost 6 bases, and 15 bases lay between the germline ends.

The genes are TRBV6-1 and TRBJ1-2; D perhaps matches TRBD1 (5 bases). There are 12 residues in the CDR3. Trimming left V 4 bases short and J 4 bases short, with 7 bases between. Germline V lookup: CDR1 MNHNS, CDR2 SASEGT. CDR3 nucleotide sequence: TGTGCCAGCAGTGCAGACAGCTATGGCTACACCTTC. Its protein product is CASSADSYGYTF.

The chain links TRBV6-1 to TRBJ2-2; D ambiguous. Germline CDR1 reads MNHNS; CDR2 reads SASEGT. The CDR3 has 15 amino acids. Between the trimmed V and J ends, which lost 5 bases and 6 bases, there was a span of 16 bases. The CDR3 nucleotides read TGTGCCAGCAGTCCCCTGGGTAGCATACCCGGGGAGCTGTTTTTT. Translated, it gives CASSPLGSIPGELFF.

V is TRBV30 and J is TRBJ1-5, with 9 positions matching TRBD1. With V trimmed by 3 bases and J by 1 base, 7 bases remained unmatched. The length of the CDR3 is 16 residues. CDR1 GTSNPN and CDR2 SVGIG come from the germline V gene (reference sequence). The CDR3 reads CAWRGTGPGSNQPQHF. The CDR3, as DNA: TGTGCCTGGAGGGGGACAGGGCCAGGGAGCAATCAGCCCCAGCATTTT.

The chain carries TRBV2 and TRBJ2-7; TRBD2 agrees at 9 bases. Per germline, CDR1 SNHLY and CDR2 FYNNEI. This CDR3 contains 14 residues. V lost 4 bases to trimming and J lost 4 bases; unmatched junction nucleotides: 5. The CDR3 DNA follows: TGTGCCAGCAGTGGCGGACTAGCGAGTTACGAGCAGTACTTC. It encodes CASSGGLASYEQYF. Supplemented by reference TRBV2 and TRBJ2-7, the full variable domain reads EPEVTQTPSHQVTQMGQEVILRCVPISNHLYFYWYRQILGQKVEFLVSFYNNEISEKSEIFDDQFSVERPDGSNFTLKIRSTKLEDSAMYFCASSGGLASYEQYFGPGTRLTVT.

This clone was detected a few times. V is TRBV11-2 and J is TRBJ1-2; a weak D match, TRBD1 (5 bases). The length of the CDR3 is 17 residues. V lost 0 bases and J 1 base, leaving 15 bases between the germline ends. Per the germline V gene, CDR1 is SGHAT and CDR2 is FQNNGV. The DNA for the CDR3 is TGTGCCAGCAGCTTAGATGGAGGGGCGAACCTTAACTATGGCTACACCTTC. Translation: CASSLDGGANLNYGYTF. Using reference TRBV11-2 and TRBJ1-2 for the parts outside the CDR3, the full variable domain is EAGVAQSPRYKIIEKRQSVAFWCNPISGHATLYWYQQILGQGPKLLIQFQNNGVVDDSQLPKDRFSAERLKGVDSTLKIQPAKLEDSAVYLCASSLDGGANLNYGYTFGSGTRLTVV.

The chain has TRBV5-8 and TRBJ2-3; tentative D call: TRBD1 (7 bases). The V gene's germline CDR1 is SGHTS and CDR2 YDEGEE. This CDR3 contains 14 residues. V shed 10 bases and J shed 5 bases, with 20 bases lying between them. Here the CDR3 DNA reads TGTGCCCAAAGCCAGGGGGGCCAGCGAGATACGCAGTATTTT. Protein product: CAQSQGGQRDTQYF.

This clone occurred once. V usage is TRBV7-9 and J usage is TRBJ2-1, with TRBD1 identical over 7 bases. CDR1 is SEHNR, CDR2 FQNEAQ, per germline (reference sequence). The J segment lost 5 bases and the V segment lost 1 base, leaving 2 bases of the junction unmatched. This CDR3 region has 14 residues. CDR3 bases: TGTGCCAGCAGCTTAGGGGACAGCGACAATGAGCAGTTCTTC. It codes for CASSLGDSDNEQFF. Full variable domain (missing parts from reference TRBV7-9 and TRBJ2-1): DTGVSQNPRHKITKRGQNVTFRCDPISEHNRLYWYRQTLGQGPEFLTYFQNEAQLEKSRLLSDRFSAERPKGSFSTLEIQRTEQGDSAMYLCASSLGDSDNEQFFGPGTRLTVL.

The rearrangement joins TRBV4-3 to TRBJ1-4; tentatively, D is TRBD1 (5 bases). This CDR3 comprises 16 residues. The ends were cut back, 0 bases at V and 0 bases at J, with 8 bases in the middle. The germline CDR1 and CDR2 sequences are LGHNA and YSLEER. CDR3 protein: CASSQDRGTTNEKLFF. CDR3 nucleotide sequence: TGCGCCAGCAGCCAAGATCGGGGGACAACTAATGAAAAACTGTTTTTT.